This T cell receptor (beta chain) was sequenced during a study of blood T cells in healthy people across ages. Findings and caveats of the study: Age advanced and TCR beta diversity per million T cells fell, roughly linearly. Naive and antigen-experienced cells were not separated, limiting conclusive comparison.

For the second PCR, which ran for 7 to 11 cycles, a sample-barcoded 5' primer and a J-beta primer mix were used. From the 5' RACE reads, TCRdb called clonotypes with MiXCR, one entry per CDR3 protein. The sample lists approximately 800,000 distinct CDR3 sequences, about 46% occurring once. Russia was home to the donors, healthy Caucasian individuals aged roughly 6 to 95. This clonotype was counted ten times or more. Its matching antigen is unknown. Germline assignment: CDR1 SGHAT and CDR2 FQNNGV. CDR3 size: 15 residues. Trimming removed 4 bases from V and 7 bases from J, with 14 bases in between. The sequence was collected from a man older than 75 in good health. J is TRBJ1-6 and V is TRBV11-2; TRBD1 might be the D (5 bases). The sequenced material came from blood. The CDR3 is CASSSLGRGNSPLHF. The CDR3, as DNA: TGTGCCAGCAGCTCCCTTGGACGGGGGAATTCACCCCTCCACTTT.